This TCR beta chain comes out of a study of T cells in Graves' hyperthyroidism and ophthalmopathy. Germline V gene data show CDR1 as SNHLY and CDR2 as FYNNEI. CDR3 length: 12 amino acids. V was shortened by 9 bases and J by 3 bases, with 11 bases between the two germline ends. Researchers took RNA transcripts and amplified the TCR beta CDR3 regions from them. The HTBI primer set served for first-round RT-PCR of the TCR CDR3. TCRdb re-derived calls from the multiplex PCR reads in MiXCR, one entry per CDR3 protein. Altogether about 600,000 distinct CDR3 sequences are present, roughly a sixth being singletons, with the ten largest covering 2.5% to 4%. At least ten counts were recorded for this clonotype.

This sequence joins TRBV2 and TRBJ2-5; D uncertain. The sequence was collected from a woman aged 40 to 50 with Graves' ophthalmopathy. The sequencing sample was made of blood. CDR3 coding DNA: TGTGCCAGTTCAAAATGGGAAGAGACCCAGTACTTC. It encodes CASSKWEETQYF. The full variable domain, rest sourced from reference TRBV2 and TRBJ2-5, is EPEVTQTPSHQVTQMGQEVILRCVPISNHLYFYWYRQILGQKVEFLVSFYNNEISEKSEIFDDQFSVERPDGSNFTLKIRSTKLEDSAMYFCASSKWEETQYFGPGTRLLVL.